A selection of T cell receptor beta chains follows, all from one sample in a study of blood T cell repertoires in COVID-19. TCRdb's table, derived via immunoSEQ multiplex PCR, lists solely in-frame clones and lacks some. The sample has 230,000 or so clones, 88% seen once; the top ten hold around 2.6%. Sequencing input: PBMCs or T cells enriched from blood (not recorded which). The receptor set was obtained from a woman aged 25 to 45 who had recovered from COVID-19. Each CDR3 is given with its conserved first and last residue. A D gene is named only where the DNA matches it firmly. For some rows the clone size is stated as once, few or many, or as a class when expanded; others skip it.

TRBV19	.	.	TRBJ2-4	TGTGCCAGTAGTATCTCGGGGAACGGGGTCAAAAACATTCAGTACTTC	CASSISGNGVKNIQYF
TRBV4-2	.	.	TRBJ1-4	TGTGCCAGCAGCCAAGAGCGTAAACAGGGTGTCGGAAATGAAAAACTGTTTTTT	CASSQERKQGVGNEKLFF
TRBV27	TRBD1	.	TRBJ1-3	TGTGCCTCTACAGGGGGGGCTGGAAACACCATATATTTT	CASTGGAGNTIYF
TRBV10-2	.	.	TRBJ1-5	TGCGCCAGCAGTGAGGGGAGTCGGCCCCAGCATTTT	CASSEGSRPQHF
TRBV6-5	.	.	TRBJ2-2	TGTGCGCCGCGTGATTCGAACACCGGGGAGCTGTTTTTT	CAPRDSNTGELFF
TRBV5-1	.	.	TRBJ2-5	TGCGCCAGCAGCTTGTCGGTCTCAGGGAGCGGGTTCCAAGAGACCCAGTACTTC	CASSLSVSGSGFQETQYF
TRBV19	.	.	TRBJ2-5	TGTGCCAGTAGTATTTCCGGGACTGGACAAGAGACCCAGTACTTC	CASSISGTGQETQYF
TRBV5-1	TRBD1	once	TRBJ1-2	TGCGCCAGCAGCGTGACAGGGGATGCTGGCTATGGCTACACCTTC	CASSVTGDAGYGYTF
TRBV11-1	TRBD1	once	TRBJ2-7	TGTGCCAGCAGCCCGTACCGGGACAGGGACGAGCAGTACTTC	CASSPYRDRDEQYF
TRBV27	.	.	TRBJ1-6	TGTGCCAGCAGCAGGGTTCCTTATTCACCCCTCCACTTT	CASSRVPYSPLHF
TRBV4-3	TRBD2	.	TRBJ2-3	TGCGCCAGCAGCCAGAACCCGGGACTATCAGATACGCAGTATTTT	CASSQNPGLSDTQYF
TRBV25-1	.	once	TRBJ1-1	TGTGCCAGCAGTGAATATGGAGGGGTCGAAGCTTTCTTT	CASSEYGGVEAFF
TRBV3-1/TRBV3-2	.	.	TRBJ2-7	TGTGCCAGCAGCCAAGCCCGGACAGTTACCTACGAGCAGTACTTC	CASSQARTVTYEQYF
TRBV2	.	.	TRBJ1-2	TGTGCCAGCAGTGAAGACCCCTGGACAGTTCATGGCTACACCTTC	CASSEDPWTVHGYTF
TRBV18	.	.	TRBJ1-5	TGTGCCAGCTCACCACTTTACGGCTCCCCGAGGCAGAACAATCAGCCCCAGCATTTT	CASSPLYGSPRQNNQPQHF
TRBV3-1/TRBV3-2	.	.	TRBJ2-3	TGTGCCAGCGGGTCCGGGGGAAACACAGATACGCAGTATTTT	CASGSGGNTDTQYF
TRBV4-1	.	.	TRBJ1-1	TGCGCCAGCAGCCTAGCCCCGCGAGGTAACACTGAAGCTTTCTTT	CASSLAPRGNTEAFF
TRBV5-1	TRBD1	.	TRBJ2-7	TGCGCCAGCAGCTTGGCCGAGACAGGGACCTACGAGCAGTACTTC	CASSLAETGTYEQYF
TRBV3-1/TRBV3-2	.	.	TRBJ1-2	TGTGCCAGCAGCCAAGGGCAGGCAAACTATGGCTACACCTTC	CASSQGQANYGYTF
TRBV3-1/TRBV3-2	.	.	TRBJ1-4	TGTGCCAGCAGCCAAGAGGTTAAGCATGAAAAACTGTTTTTT	CASSQEVKHEKLFF